The clone carrying this T cell receptor (beta chain) has only a few counts. CDR3 length: 18 residues. Trimming cost V 3 bases and J 4 bases, with 22 bases left between them. Germline V gives CDR1 MDHEN, CDR2 SYDVKM. TCRdb re-called the 5' RACE reads through MiXCR, storing one row per CDR3 protein. The sample shows 85,000 to 100,000 distinct CDR3 sequences, approximately 15% of them seen only once. This entry comes from a study of T cells of healthy individuals. The chain couples TRBV28 to TRBJ2-1, with D possibly being TRBD2 (6 bases). The TCR comes from a human donor in good health. The CDR3 coding sequence is TGTGCCAGCAGTTTTGGCGCCGGGGGAGACCGACCGTACAATGAGCAGTTCTTC. Amino acids: CASSFGAGGDRPYNEQFF.